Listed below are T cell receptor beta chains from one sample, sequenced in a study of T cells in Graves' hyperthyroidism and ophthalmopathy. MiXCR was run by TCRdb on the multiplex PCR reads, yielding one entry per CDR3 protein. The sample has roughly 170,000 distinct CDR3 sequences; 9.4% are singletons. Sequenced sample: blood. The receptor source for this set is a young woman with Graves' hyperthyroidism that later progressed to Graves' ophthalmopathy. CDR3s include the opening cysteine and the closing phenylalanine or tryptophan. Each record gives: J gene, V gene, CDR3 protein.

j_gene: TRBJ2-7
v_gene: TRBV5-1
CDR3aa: CASSGTGYYEQYF

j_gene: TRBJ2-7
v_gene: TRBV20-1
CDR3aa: CSARVLKLSSNYEQYF

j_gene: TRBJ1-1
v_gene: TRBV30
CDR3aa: CAWAYRDRGTEAFF

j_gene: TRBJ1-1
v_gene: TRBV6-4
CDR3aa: CASSDRAGGNTEAFF

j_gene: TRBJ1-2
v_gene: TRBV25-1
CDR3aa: CASSAEGGGFGGYTF

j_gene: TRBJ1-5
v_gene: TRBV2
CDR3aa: CASSAGRRRNQPQHF

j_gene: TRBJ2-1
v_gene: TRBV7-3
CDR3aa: CASSFSGRGEQFF

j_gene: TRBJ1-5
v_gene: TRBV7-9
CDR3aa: CASSLVTGSPQHF

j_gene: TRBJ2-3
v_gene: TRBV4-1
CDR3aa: CASSQGKLAASTDTQYF

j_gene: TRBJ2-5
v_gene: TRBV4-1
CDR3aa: CASSQGLLETQETQYF

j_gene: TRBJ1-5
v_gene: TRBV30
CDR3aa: CAWSGGSVGNQPQHF

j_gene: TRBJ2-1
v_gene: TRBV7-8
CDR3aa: CASSYRASGGDSEQFF

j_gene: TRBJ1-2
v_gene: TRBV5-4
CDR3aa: CASSWNRVHWGYTF

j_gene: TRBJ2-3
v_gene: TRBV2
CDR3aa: CASNSRAGQGRGRDTQYF

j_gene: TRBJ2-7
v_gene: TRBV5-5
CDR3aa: CASSWTGRSYEQYF

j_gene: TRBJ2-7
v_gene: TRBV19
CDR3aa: CASSIVGRPGYEQYF

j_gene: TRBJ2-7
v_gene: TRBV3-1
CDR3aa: CASSRHRDGSYEQYF

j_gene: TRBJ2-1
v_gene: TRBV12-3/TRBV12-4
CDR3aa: CASSFGYTNEQFF

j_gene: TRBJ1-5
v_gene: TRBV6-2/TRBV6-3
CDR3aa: CASNRGPNQPQHF

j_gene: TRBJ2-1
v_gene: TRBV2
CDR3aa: CASKLGESSYNEQFF

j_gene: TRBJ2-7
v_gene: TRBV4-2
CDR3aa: CASSPPRFSASGEESSYEQYF

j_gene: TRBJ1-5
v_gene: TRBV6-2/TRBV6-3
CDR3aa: CASSDRAWSNQPQHF

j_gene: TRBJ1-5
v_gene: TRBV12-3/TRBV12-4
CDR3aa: CASSPIRDGSNQPQHF

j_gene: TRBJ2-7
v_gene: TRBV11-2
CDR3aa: CASSRDSLLTYEQYF

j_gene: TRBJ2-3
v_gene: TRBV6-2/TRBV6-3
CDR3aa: CASSYGRATDTQYF

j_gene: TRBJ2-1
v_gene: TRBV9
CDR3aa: CASSVDGGRTNEQFF

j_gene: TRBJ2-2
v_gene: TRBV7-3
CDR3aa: CASSSRGGTGELFF

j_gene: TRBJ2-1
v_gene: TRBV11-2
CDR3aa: CASSLDSESSYNEQFF

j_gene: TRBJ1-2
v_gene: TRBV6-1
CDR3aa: CASSEARGGQGYTF

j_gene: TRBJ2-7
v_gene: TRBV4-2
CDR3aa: CASSQEIYYEQYF

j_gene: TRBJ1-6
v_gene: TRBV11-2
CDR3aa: CASSLDWGGNSPLHF

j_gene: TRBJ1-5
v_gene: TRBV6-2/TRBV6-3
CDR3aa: CASSQPGQVFGQPQHF

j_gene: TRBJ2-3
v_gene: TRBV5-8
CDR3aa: CASSLARADTQYF

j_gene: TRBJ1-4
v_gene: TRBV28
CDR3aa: CASSTLVTNEKLFF

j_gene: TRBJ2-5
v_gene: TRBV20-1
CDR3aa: CSATQGTQETQYF

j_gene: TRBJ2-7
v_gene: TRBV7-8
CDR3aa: CASSLAGILRSYEQYF

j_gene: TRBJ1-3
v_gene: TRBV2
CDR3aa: CASSEAGGHSGNTIYF

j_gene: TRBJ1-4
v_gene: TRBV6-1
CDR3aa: CASRSAMREGEKLFF

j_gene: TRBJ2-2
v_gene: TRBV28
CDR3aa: CASSTQRQGSNTGELFF

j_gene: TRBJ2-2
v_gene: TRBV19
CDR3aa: CASQLAGNTGELFF

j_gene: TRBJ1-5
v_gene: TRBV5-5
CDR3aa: CASSLQGDSVNQPQHF

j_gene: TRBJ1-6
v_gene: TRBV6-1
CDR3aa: CASRDSSYNSPLHF

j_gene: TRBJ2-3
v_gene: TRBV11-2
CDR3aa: CASSLSQRLRADTQYF

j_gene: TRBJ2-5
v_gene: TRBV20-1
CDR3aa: CSASDLAGGPRETQYF

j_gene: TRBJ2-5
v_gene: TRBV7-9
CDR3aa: CASSPNQETQYF